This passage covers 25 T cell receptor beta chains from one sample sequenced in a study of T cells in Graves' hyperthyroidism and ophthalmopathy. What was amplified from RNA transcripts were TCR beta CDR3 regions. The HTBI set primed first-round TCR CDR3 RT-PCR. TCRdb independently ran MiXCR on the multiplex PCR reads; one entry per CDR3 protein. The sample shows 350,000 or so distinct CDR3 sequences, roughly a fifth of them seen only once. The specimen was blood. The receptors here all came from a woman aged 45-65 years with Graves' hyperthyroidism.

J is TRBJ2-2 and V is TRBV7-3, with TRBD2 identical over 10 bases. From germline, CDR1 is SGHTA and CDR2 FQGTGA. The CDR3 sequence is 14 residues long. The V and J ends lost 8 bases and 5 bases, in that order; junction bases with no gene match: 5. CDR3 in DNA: TGTGCCAGCGGGGCTAGCGGGGGTACCGGGGAGCTGTTTTTT. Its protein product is CASGASGGTGELFF.

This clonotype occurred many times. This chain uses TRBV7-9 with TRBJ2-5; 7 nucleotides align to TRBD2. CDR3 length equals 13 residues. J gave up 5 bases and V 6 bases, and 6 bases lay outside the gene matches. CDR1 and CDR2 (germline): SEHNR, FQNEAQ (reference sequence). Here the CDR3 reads CASRSTSRETQYF. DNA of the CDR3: TGTGCCAGCAGATCGACTAGCAGGGAGACCCAGTACTTC.

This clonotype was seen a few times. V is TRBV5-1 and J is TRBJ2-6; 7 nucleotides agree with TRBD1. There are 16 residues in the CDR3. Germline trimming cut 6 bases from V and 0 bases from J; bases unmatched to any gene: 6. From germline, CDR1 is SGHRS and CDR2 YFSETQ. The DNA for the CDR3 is TGCGCCAGCAACCGGGACAGATCCTCTGGGGCCAACGTCCTGACTTTC. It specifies CASNRDRSSGANVLTF.

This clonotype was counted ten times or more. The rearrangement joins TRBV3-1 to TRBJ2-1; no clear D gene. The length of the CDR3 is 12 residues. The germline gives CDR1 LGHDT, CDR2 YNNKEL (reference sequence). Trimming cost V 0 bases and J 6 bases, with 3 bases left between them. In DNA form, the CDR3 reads TGTGCCAGCAGCCAAGAACGCAATGAGCAGTTCTTC. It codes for CASSQERNEQFF.

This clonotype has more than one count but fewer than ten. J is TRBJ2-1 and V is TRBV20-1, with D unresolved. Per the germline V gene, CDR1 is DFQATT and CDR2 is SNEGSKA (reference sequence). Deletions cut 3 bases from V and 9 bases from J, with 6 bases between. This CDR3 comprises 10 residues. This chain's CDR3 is CSASLREQFF. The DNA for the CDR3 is TGCAGTGCTAGCCTTCGTGAGCAGTTCTTC.

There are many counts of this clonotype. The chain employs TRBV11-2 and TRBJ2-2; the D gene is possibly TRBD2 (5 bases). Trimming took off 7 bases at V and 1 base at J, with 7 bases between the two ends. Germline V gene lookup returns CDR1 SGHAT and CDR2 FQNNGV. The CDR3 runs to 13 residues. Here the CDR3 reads CASMEENTGELFF. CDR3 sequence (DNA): TGTGCCAGCATGGAGGAGAACACCGGGGAGCTGTTTTTT.

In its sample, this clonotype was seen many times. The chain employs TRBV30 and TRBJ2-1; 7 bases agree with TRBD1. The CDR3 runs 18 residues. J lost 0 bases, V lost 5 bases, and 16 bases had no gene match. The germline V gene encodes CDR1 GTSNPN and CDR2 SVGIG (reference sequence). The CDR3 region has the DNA TGTGCCTGGGACCCGGGACAGATCAAGTTAAGCTCCTACAATGAGCAGTTCTTC. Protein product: CAWDPGQIKLSSYNEQFF. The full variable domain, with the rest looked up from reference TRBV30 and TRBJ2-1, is SQTIHQWPATLVQPVGSPLSLECTVEGTSNPNLYWYRQAAGRGLQLLFYSVGIGQISSEVPQNLSASRPQDRQFILSSKKLLLSDSGFYLCAWDPGQIKLSSYNEQFFGPGTRLTVL.

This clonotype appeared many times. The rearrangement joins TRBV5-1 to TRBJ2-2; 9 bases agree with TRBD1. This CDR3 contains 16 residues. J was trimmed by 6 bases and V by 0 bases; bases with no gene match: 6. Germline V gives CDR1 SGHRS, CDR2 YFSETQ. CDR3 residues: CASSLALRQGAGELFF. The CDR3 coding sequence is TGCGCCAGCAGCTTGGCCCTCAGACAGGGGGCCGGGGAGCTGTTTTTT.

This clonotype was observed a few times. The CDR3 DNA is TGTGCCAGCAGCACGGGGGGGGGACGGGCTAACTATGGCTACACCTTC. This gives the protein CASSTGGGRANYGYTF. V is TRBV7-2 and J is TRBJ1-2; a weak D match, TRBD1 (5 bases). CDR1 and CDR2 from the germline V gene are SGHTA and FQGNSA. This CDR3 spans 16 amino acids. Trimming shortened V by 5 bases and J by 0 bases, and 16 bases separated the two germline ends.

Here the CDR3 reads CASSILAGGETQYF. The CDR3 DNA reads TGTGCCAGCAGTATCCTAGCGGGAGGGGAGACCCAGTACTTC. The rearrangement uses TRBV27 and TRBJ2-5; 12 bases fit TRBD2. V trimming: 5 bases; J trimming: 5 bases; junction bases outside the gene matches: 3. The CDR3 is 14 residues long. Germline V gene lookup returns CDR1 MNHEY and CDR2 SMNVEV (reference sequence).

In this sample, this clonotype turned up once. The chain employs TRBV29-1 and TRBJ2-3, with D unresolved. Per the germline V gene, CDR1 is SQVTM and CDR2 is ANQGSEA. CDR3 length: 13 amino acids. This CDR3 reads CSVASPSTDTQYF. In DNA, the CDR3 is TGCAGTGTGGCTAGTCCCAGCACAGATACGCAGTATTTT.

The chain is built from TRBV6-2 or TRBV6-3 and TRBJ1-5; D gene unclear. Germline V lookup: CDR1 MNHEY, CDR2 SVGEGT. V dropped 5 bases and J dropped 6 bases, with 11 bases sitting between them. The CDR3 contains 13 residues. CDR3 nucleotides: TGTGCCAGCAGTACGACAAGAGTTCAGCCCCAGCATTTT. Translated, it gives CASSTTRVQPQHF.

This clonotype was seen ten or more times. Written as DNA, the CDR3 is TGCAGTGCTAGAGATAGGGGAGGAGTTCACGAGCAGTACTTC. Protein sequence: CSARDRGGVHEQYF. This chain links TRBV20-1 with TRBJ2-7, with D tentatively TRBD2 (6 bases). The CDR3 loop spans 14 amino acids. V was pared by 0 bases and J by 5 bases, with 14 bases between. Germline V gives CDR1 DFQATT, CDR2 SNEGSKA (reference sequence).

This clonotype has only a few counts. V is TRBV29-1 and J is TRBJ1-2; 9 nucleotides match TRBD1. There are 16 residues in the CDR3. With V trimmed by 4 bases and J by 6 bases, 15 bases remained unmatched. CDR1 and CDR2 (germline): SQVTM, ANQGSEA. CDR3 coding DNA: TGCAGCGTTGGATGGGGGACAGGGTTGGGTTTTGATGGCTACACCTTC. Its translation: CSVGWGTGLGFDGYTF.

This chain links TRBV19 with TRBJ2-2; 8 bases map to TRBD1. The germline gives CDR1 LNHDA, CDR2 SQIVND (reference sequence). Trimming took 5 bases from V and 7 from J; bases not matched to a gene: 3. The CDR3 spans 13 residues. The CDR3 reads CASSGDRFGELFF. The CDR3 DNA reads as TGTGCCAGTAGTGGGGACAGGTTCGGGGAGCTGTTTTTT.

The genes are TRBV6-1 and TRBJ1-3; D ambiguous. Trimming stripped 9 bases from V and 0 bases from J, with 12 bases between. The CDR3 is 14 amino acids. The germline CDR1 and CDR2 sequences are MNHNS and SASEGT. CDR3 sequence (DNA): TGTGCCAGTTGGGAGATTTACTCTGGAAACACCATATATTTT. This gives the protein CASWEIYSGNTIYF.

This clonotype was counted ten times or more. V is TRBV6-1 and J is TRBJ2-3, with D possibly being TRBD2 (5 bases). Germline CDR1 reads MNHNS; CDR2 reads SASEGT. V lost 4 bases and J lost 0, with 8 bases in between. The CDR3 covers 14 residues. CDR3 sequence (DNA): TGTGCCAGCAGTGCACCTAGCAGCACAGATACGCAGTATTTT. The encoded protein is CASSAPSSTDTQYF.

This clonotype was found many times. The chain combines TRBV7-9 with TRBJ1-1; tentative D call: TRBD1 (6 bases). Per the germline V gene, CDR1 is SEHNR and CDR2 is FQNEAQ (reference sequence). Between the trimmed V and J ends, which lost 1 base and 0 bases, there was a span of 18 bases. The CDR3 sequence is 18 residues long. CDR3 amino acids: CASSLGGGLLRMNTEAFF. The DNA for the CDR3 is TGTGCCAGCAGCTTAGGCGGGGGGCTTCTCCGTATGAACACTGAAGCTTTCTTT.

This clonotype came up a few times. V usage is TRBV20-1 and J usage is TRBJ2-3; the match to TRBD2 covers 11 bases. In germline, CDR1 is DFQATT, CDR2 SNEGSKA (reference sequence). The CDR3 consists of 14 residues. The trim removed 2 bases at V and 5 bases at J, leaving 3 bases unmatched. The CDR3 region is CSARLAGGEDTQYF. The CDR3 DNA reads TGCAGTGCTAGATTAGCGGGGGGGGAAGATACGCAGTATTTT.

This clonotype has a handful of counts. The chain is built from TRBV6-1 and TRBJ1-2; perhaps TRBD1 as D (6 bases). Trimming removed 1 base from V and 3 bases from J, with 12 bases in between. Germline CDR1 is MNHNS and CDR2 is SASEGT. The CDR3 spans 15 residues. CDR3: CASSEGTARHYGYTF. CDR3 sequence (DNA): TGTGCCAGCAGTGAAGGGACAGCAAGACACTATGGCTACACCTTC.

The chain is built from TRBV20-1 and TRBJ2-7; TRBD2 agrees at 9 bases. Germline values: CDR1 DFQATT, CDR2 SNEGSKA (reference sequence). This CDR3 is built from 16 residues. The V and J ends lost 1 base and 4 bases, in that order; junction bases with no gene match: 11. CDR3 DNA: TGCAGTGCTAGAGCATTGTCTAGCGGGGAGACTTACGAGCAGTACTTC. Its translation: CSARALSSGETYEQYF.

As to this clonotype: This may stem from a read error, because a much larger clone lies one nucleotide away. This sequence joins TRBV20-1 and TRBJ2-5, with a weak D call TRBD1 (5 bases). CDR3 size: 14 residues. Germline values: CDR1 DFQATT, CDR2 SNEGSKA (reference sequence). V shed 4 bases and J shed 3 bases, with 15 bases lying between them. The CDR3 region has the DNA TGCAGTGCTAAAGATAGGCAGGGAAAAGAGACCCAGTACTTC. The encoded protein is CSAKDRQGKETQYF.

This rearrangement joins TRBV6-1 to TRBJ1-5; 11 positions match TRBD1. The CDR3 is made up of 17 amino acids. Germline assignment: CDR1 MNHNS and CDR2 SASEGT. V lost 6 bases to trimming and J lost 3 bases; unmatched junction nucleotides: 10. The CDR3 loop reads CASSHGQGAIANQPQHF. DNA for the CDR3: TGTGCCAGCAGCCATGGACAGGGGGCGATCGCCAATCAGCCCCAGCATTTT.

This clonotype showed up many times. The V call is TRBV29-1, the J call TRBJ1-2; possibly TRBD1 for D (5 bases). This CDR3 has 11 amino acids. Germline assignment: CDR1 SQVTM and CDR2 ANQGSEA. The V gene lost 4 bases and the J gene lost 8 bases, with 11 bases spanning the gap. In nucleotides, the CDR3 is TGCAGCGTTGGAGGGACCGGCGGCTACACCTTC. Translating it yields CSVGGTGGYTF.

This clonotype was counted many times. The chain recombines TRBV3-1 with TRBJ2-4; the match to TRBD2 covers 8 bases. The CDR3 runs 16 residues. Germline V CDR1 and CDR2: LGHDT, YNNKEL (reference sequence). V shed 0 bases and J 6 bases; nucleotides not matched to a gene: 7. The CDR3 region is CASSQEAVAGLNIQYF. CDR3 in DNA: TGTGCCAGCAGCCAAGAAGCCGTAGCGGGATTAAACATTCAGTACTTC.